This entry lists 20 T cell receptor beta chains sequenced from one sample in a study of blood T cell repertoires in COVID-19. Assay: immunoSEQ multiplex PCR; the TCRdb copy retains only in-frame clones and omits some. This table has more than 200,000 clones, around four fifths appearing once. Sequencing was performed on peripheral blood. These TCRs come from a man aged 35-49 years with acute or convalescent COVID-19.

DNA for the CDR3: TGTGCCAGCAGCCTTCGACAGGGGGCGGGGTCTGGAGCTTTCTTT. This translates into CASSLRQGAGSGAFF. The chain is built from TRBV7-2 and TRBJ1-1; 10 bases line up with TRBD1. The CDR3 has 15 residues. CDR1 and CDR2 (germline): SGHTA, FQGNSA. Trimming at V came to 5 bases and at J to 10 bases, leaving 13 bases not matched to a gene.

V usage is TRBV7-2 and J usage is TRBJ2-7; TRBD1 is a possible D gene (5 bases). CDR3 length equals 14 residues. V was pared by 7 bases and J by 0 bases, with 13 bases between. CDR1 is SGHTA, CDR2 FQGNSA, per germline. CDR3 sequence reads: CASNTQGISYEQYF. CDR3 bases: TGTGCCAGCAACACTCAGGGCATCTCCTACGAGCAGTACTTC.

V is TRBV30 and J is TRBJ1-6; TRBD1 matches 7 bases. Germline V gene data show CDR1 as GTSNPN and CDR2 as SVGIG (reference sequence). This CDR3 has 14 residues. The J segment lost 7 bases and the V segment lost 0 bases, leaving 3 bases of the junction unmatched. The CDR3 nucleotides are TGTGCCTGGAGTGTAACAGGGGCGAATTCACCCCTCCACTTT. As protein: CAWSVTGANSPLHF.

The chain is built from TRBV6-1 and TRBJ1-5; the D is unclear. Germline CDR1 MNHNS, CDR2 SASEGT. Trimming cost V 2 bases and J 7 bases, with 6 bases left between them. The CDR3 has 12 amino acids. CDR3 nucleotide sequence: TGTGCCAGCAGTGAATTGGCCCAGCCCCAGCATTTT. The encoded protein is CASSELAQPQHF.

The chain uses TRBV19 and TRBJ2-6, with unresolved D. Between the trimmed V and J ends, which lost 9 bases and 3 bases, there was a span of 15 bases. The CDR3 has 15 residues. The germline V gene has CDR1 LNHDA and CDR2 SQIVND (reference sequence). This chain's CDR3 is CASSQSVGGANVLTF. DNA of the CDR3: TGTGCCAGCTCCCAGTCAGTTGGTGGGGCCAACGTCCTGACTTTC.

The chain is built from TRBV30 and TRBJ2-1; weak D call: TRBD2 (7 bases). This CDR3 region has 15 residues. Trimming pared 0 bases from V and 4 bases from J, leaving 13 bases between. CDR1 GTSNPN and CDR2 SVGIG come from the germline V gene (reference sequence). The CDR3 here is CAWSVNSGTYNEQFF. The CDR3 coding sequence is TGTGCCTGGAGTGTGAACAGCGGGACATACAATGAGCAGTTCTTC.

The rearrangement uses TRBV5-1 and TRBJ2-3, with 11 bases matching TRBD2. CDR1 SGHRS and CDR2 YFSETQ come from the germline V gene. The CDR3 spans 16 residues. With 1 base clipped from V and 4 bases from J, the junction kept 5 bases outside the gene matches. The CDR3 DNA follows: TGCGCCAGCAGCTTGACTAGCGGGAGTTCCGCAGATACGCAGTATTTT. It is translated as CASSLTSGSSADTQYF.

The chain is built from TRBV6-5 and TRBJ1-2, with D unclear. With 2 bases removed from V and 8 bases from J, the gap between germline ends came to 12 bases. Germline CDR1 MNHEY, CDR2 SVGAGI. The CDR3 sequence is 13 residues long. Written as DNA, the CDR3 is TGTGCCAGCAGTTACGAGGCTCGGGGAGGCTACACCTTC. Translated, it gives CASSYEARGGYTF.

CDR3 protein: CASSYSQGGTGELFF. The CDR3 DNA reads TGTGCCAGCAGTTACTCGCAGGGTGGGACCGGGGAGCTGTTTTTT. The J gene is TRBJ2-2, the V gene TRBV6-6, with a tentative D call TRBD1 (5 bases). The CDR3 totals 15 residues. V gave up 0 bases and J gave up 5 bases, with 10 bases separating them. In germline, CDR1 is MNHNY, CDR2 SVGAGI (reference sequence).

The chain is built from TRBV6-5 and TRBJ2-7; the D gene is possibly TRBD1 (6 bases). Trimming took 8 bases from V and 5 from J, leaving 19 bases between them. Germline lookup yields CDR1 MNHEY and CDR2 SVGAGI. This CDR3 region has 14 residues. CDR3 loop: CASPTGFPLHEQYF. The CDR3 nucleotides are TGTGCCAGCCCTACAGGGTTTCCCCTCCACGAGCAGTACTTC.

The chain has TRBV27 and TRBJ2-4; 9 bases are shared with TRBD1. Germline assignment: CDR1 MNHEY and CDR2 SMNVEV (reference sequence). V was clipped by 5 bases and J by 6 bases; unmatched bases: 5. The length of the CDR3 is 14 residues. CDR3 bases: TGTGCCAGCAGTGGGGGGACAGGGAGAAACATTCAGTACTTC. Translation gives CASSGGTGRNIQYF.

V is TRBV3-1 (or the pseudogene TRBV3-2) and J is TRBJ2-2; D is ambiguous. The V gene's germline CDR1 is LGHDT and CDR2 YNNKEL (reference sequence). The CDR3 runs to 13 residues. Trimming took off 5 bases at V and 7 bases at J, with 11 bases between the two ends. The CDR3 nucleotides read TGTGCCAGCAGCTCCCGGGTTGGCGGGGAGCTGTTTTTT. It translates to CASSSRVGGELFF.

This clone was counted a single time. The CDR3 spells CASSVGLRDEQYF. CDR3 DNA: TGTGCCAGCAGCGTAGGTCTACGGGACGAGCAGTACTTC. The J gene is TRBJ2-7, the V gene TRBV7-7; no firm D call. Germline V lookup: CDR1 SSHAT, CDR2 FNYEAQ (reference sequence). The CDR3 length is 13 residues. Deletions cut 5 bases from V and 5 bases from J, with 13 bases between. Full variable domain (rest looked up from reference TRBV7-7 and TRBJ2-7): GAGVSQSPRYKVTKRGQDVTLRCDPISSHATLYWYQQALGQGPEFLTYFNYEAQPDKSGLPSDRFSAERPEGSISTLTIQRTEQRDSAMYRCASSVGLRDEQYFGPGTRLTVT.

The J gene is TRBJ2-2, the V gene TRBV5-5, with 7 bases fitting TRBD2. The trim removed 4 bases at V and 2 bases at J, leaving 5 bases unmatched. This CDR3 is built from 15 residues. Germline CDR1 SGHKS, CDR2 YYEKEE (reference sequence). The CDR3 protein is CASSQRDSNTGELFF. CDR3 bases: TGTGCCAGCAGCCAGCGGGACTCCAACACCGGGGAGCTGTTTTTT.

The V gene is TRBV2, the J gene TRBJ1-5; no firm D call. Germline V gene sequence: CDR1 SNHLY, CDR2 FYNNEI. This CDR3 has 13 amino acids. Trimming cost V 8 bases and J 2 bases, with 10 bases left between them. CDR3 nucleotides: TGTGCCAGCGGTTGGGAGCGCAATCAGCCCCAGCATTTT. Its translation: CASGWERNQPQHF.

This clone was counted once. The V and J genes are TRBV18 and TRBJ2-7, with TRBD2 matching over 11 bases. V lost 2 bases, J lost 3 bases, and 3 bases stayed unmatched. Looked up from germline, CDR1 is KGHSH and CDR2 is LQKENI. The CDR3 is 15 residues long. CDR3 sequence: CASSPSSGGYYEQYF. CDR3 in DNA: TGTGCCAGCTCACCATCTAGCGGGGGGTACTACGAGCAGTACTTC.

The V call is TRBV7-2, the J call TRBJ1-5; tentatively, D is TRBD1 (5 bases). Trimming left V 3 bases short and J 4 bases short, with 16 bases between. Germline V lookup: CDR1 SGHTA, CDR2 FQGNSA. The CDR3 covers 16 residues. The CDR3 sequence: CASSFRSSGVNQPQHF. In DNA, the CDR3 is TGTGCCAGCAGCTTTCGGTCCTCGGGGGTAAATCAGCCCCAGCATTTT. The full variable domain, rest sourced from reference TRBV7-2 and TRBJ1-5, is GAGVSQSPSNKVTEKGKDVELRCDPISGHTALYWYRQSLGQGLEFLIYFQGNSAPDKSGLPSDRFSAERTGGSVSTLTIQRTQQEDSAVYLCASSFRSSGVNQPQHFGDGTRLSIL.

Here the CDR3 DNA reads TGTGCCAGCAGCTCGGGAGGCACTGAAGCTTTCTTT. Its translation is CASSSGGTEAFF. V gene TRBV11-2 combines with J gene TRBJ1-1; D remains unclear. The V and J ends lost 4 bases and 4 bases respectively, with 7 bases between them. This CDR3 has 12 residues. Germline V gene sequence: CDR1 SGHAT, CDR2 FQNNGV.

The CDR3 bases are TGTGCCAGTAGTTACAGGGCACGGGACACTGAAGCTTTCTTT. As protein: CASSYRARDTEAFF. V gene TRBV19 combines with J gene TRBJ1-1; weak D call: TRBD1 (6 bases). CDR1 is LNHDA, CDR2 SQIVND, per germline (reference sequence). The CDR3 sequence is 14 residues long. The V and J ends lost 5 bases and 3 bases respectively, with 13 bases between them.

V gene TRBV6-2 or TRBV6-3 combines with J gene TRBJ2-5; a weak D match, TRBD1 (6 bases). Germline V gives CDR1 MNHEY, CDR2 SVGEGT. Trimming shortened V by 5 bases and J by 1 base, and 14 bases separated the two germline ends. The CDR3 has 15 residues. The DNA of the CDR3 is TGTGCCAGCAGTATACAGGGTCTCAGCCAAGAGACCCAGTACTTC. Translated, it gives CASSIQGLSQETQYF.